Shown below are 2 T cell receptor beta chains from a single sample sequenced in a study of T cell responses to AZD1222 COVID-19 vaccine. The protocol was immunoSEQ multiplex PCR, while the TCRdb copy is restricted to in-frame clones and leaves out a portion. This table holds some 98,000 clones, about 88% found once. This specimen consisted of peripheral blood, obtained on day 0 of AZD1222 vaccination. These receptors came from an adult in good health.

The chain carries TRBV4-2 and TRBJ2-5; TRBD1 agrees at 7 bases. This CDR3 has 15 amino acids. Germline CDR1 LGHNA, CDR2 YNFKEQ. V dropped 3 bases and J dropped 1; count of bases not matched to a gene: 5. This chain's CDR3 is CASSQTWDSQETQYF. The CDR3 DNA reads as TGTGCCAGCAGCCAGACTTGGGACAGCCAAGAGACCCAGTACTTC.

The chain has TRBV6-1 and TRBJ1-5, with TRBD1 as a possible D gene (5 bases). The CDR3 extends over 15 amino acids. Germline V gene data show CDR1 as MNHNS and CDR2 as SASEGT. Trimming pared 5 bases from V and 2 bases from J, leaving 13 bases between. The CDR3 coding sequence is TGTGCCAGCAGTTCTGCGGGGGGTGGCAATCAGCCCCAGCATTTT. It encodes CASSSAGGGNQPQHF.